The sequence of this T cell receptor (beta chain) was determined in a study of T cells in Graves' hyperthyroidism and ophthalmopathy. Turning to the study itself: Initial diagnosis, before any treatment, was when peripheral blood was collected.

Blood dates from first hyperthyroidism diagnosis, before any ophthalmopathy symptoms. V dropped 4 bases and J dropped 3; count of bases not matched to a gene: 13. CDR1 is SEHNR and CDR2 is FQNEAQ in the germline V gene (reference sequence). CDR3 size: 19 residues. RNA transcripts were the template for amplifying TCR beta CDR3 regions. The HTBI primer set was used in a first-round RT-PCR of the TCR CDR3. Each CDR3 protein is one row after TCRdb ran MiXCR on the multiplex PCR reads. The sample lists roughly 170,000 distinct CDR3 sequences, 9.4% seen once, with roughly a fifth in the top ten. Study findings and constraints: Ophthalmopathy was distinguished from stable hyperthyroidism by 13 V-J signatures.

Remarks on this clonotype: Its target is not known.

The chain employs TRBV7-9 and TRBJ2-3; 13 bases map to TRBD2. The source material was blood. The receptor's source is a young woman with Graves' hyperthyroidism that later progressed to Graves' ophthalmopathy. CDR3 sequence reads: CASSSERTSGGRGTDTQYF. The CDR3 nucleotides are TGTGCCAGCAGCTCTGAAAGGACTAGCGGGGGCCGTGGGACAGATACGCAGTATTTT.